The rows below give T cell receptor beta chains drawn from one sample of a study of CD8+CD57+ T cells in acquired aplastic anemia. Each CDR3 protein gets one entry after TCRdb re-called the reads with MiXCR. The sample yields about 190,000 distinct CDR3 sequences, nearly 50% seen once. Sequenced input: sorted CD4+, CD8+, or CD8+CD57+ T cells (not recorded which) from PBMCs. These receptors were obtained from a human donor with aplastic anemia. Both conserved end residues are part of each CDR3. The D gene is left open where the match is weak. A row's size may be missing; if present it is once, few, many or a size class.

>many|TRBV20-1|NA|TRBJ2-1
TGCAGTGCTAGGACCCCGGGCAATGAGCAGTTCTTC
CSARTPGNEQFF
>NA|TRBV7-2|NA|TRBJ1-2
TGTGCCAGCAGCTTAGCGCTCCTCGGCTACACCTTC
CASSLALLGYTF
>NA|TRBV5-6|TRBD1|TRBJ2-2
TGTGCCAGCAGCTTGAAGGGACAGGGAAGGGAGCTGTTTTTT
CASSLKGQGRELFF
>NA|TRBV6-5|NA|TRBJ2-2
TGTGCCAGCAGTTACTCACGGCTTTACACCGGGGAGCTGTTTTTT
CASSYSRLYTGELFF
>many|TRBV6-5|TRBD1|TRBJ2-5
TGTGCCAGCAGTTACACATACAGGGGGTTGGAGACCCAGTACTTC
CASSYTYRGLETQYF
>NA|TRBV4-2|TRBD2|TRBJ2-1
TGTGCCAGCAGCCAAGGCGGGGGGGATTACAATGAGCAGTTCTTC
CASSQGGGDYNEQFF
>NA|TRBV9|NA|TRBJ2-1
TGTGCCAGCAGCGTGAGTAGCGGCAATGAGCAGTTCTTC
CASSVSSGNEQFF
>few|TRBV15|TRBD1|TRBJ1-2
TGTGCCACCAGCAGAGATTTCTCGGACAGGGGGTATGGCTACACCTTC
CATSRDFSDRGYGYTF
>many|TRBV5-1|TRBD1|TRBJ1-2
TGCGCCAGCAGCCCCGGACAGGGCGGCGGCTACACCTTC
CASSPGQGGGYTF
>few|TRBV10-3|NA|TRBJ1-3
TGTGCCATCAGTGAGTCGACTAACTCTGGAAACACCATATATTTT
CAISESTNSGNTIYF
>NA|TRBV6-1|NA|TRBJ1-1
TGTGCCATCAGTGAGTCCCCCCGCGGGGAAGCTTTCTTT
CAISESPRGEAFF
>many|TRBV11-2|TRBD1|TRBJ2-1
TGTGCCAGCAGCGGGAGGACAGGGGTTGGGCAGTTCTTC
CASSGRTGVGQFF
>NA|TRBV20-1|TRBD1|TRBJ2-3
TGTAGTGCTAGGGGGAACAGGGGGCGAGCAGATACGCAGTATTTT
CSARGNRGRADTQYF
>medium-sized|TRBV15|TRBD1|TRBJ2-5
TGTGCCACCAGCATCCTGGACAGGGGGCGATTGGAGACCCAGTACTTC
CATSILDRGRLETQYF
>NA|TRBV5-1|NA|TRBJ2-1
TGCGCCAGCGGCTTCGACGGGAGCTCCTACAATGAGCAGTTCTTC
CASGFDGSSYNEQFF
>many|TRBV10-3|NA|TRBJ2-7
TGTGCCATCAGTGAGACTCCTCGAGGCCCCGAGCAGTACTTC
CAISETPRGPEQYF